This passage covers 22 T cell receptor beta chains from one sample sequenced in a study of identical twins. One entry per CDR3 protein, called by TCRdb with MiXCR from the 5' RACE reads. The table lists some 630,000 distinct CDR3 sequences, around 7.5% of them singletons. This same sample was also taken into another study, of yellow fever vaccine responses in identical twins.

The sample comprised PBMCs. These TCRs come from a woman younger than 30 in good health.

This clonotype was observed a few times. The chain couples TRBV4-1 to TRBJ1-1, with 9 bases fitting TRBD1. The length of the CDR3 is 14 residues. The V gene end was trimmed by 5 bases and the J gene end by 4 bases; junction bases not matched to a gene: 5. The germline V gene encodes CDR1 MGHRA and CDR2 YSYEKL. The CDR3 nucleotides read TGCGCCAGCAGCATCCCGGGACAGGGCACTGAAGCTTTCTTT. Protein product: CASSIPGQGTEAFF.

The chain combines TRBV6-1 with TRBJ1-4, with D uncertain. The CDR3 loop spans 15 amino acids. From germline, CDR1 is MNHNS and CDR2 SASEGT. V lost 5 bases and J 5 bases, leaving 15 bases between the germline ends. CDR3 sequence: CASSPRPARNEKLFF. The CDR3 DNA reads as TGTGCCAGCAGTCCACGGCCTGCCAGGAATGAAAAACTGTTTTTT.

This chain uses TRBV6-1 with TRBJ2-5, with D maybe TRBD2 (7 bases). The CDR3 loop spans 16 amino acids. Trimming left V 3 bases short and J 5 bases short, with 19 bases between. Germline CDR1 and CDR2: MNHNS and SASEGT. CDR3 amino acids: CASSDRASGGDETQYF. The CDR3 nucleotides read TGTGCCAGCAGTGACCGCGCGTCGGGGGGCGATGAGACCCAGTACTTC.

This clonotype was counted many times. V and J are TRBV12-3 or TRBV12-4 and TRBJ1-2, with 9 bases fitting TRBD1. The CDR3 is 14 residues long. V dropped 5 bases and J dropped 4; count of bases not matched to a gene: 5. CDR3 in DNA: TGTGCCAGCAGTCCGGACAGGGGAATCTATGGCTACACCTTC. Its translation: CASSPDRGIYGYTF.

This clonotype has a handful of counts. The chain has TRBV3-1 and TRBJ2-3, with D perhaps matching TRBD1 or TRBD2 (7 bases each). Trimming pared 5 bases from V and 12 bases from J, leaving 30 bases between. Germline V gene lookup returns CDR1 LGHDT and CDR2 YNNKEL (reference sequence). The CDR3 is made up of 17 amino acids. The CDR3 DNA follows: TGTGCCAGCAGCGCGGCAGCAGGGGGGGGTCAATCTGCGTCCCAGTATTTT. This encodes CASSAAAGGGQSASQYF.

The rearrangement joins TRBV11-2 to TRBJ2-3, with 10 bases fitting TRBD2. CDR1 SGHAT and CDR2 FQNNGV come from the germline V gene. The CDR3 length is 15 residues. The ends lost 8 bases at V and 3 bases at J; junction bases unmatched: 8. The CDR3: CASRPAGGTTDTQYF. In DNA, the CDR3 is TGTGCCAGCCGACCAGCGGGAGGGACGACAGATACGCAGTATTTT.

The chain couples TRBV7-3 to TRBJ1-1; 7 bases match TRBD1. The CDR3 runs to 15 residues. The J segment lost 5 bases and the V segment lost 5 bases, leaving 11 bases of the junction unmatched. Germline V gene data show CDR1 as SGHTA and CDR2 as FQGTGA. The CDR3 protein is CASSADRDLGTEAFF. The CDR3 nucleotides are TGTGCCAGCAGCGCCGACAGGGACCTTGGGACTGAAGCTTTCTTT.

This clonotype was seen only a few times. V gene TRBV6-5 combines with J gene TRBJ2-7, with D unclear. This CDR3 region has 17 residues. The V end lost 2 bases, the J end lost 1 base, and 18 bases lay between the germline ends. In germline, CDR1 is MNHEY, CDR2 SVGAGI. The CDR3 region is CASSYGWASTESYEQYF. The DNA for the CDR3 is TGTGCCAGCAGTTACGGTTGGGCGTCAACCGAATCCTACGAGCAGTACTTC.

This clonotype appeared a few times. The chain employs TRBV6-5 and TRBJ2-2, with 9 bases matching TRBD1. Trimming cost V 2 bases and J 7 bases; bases outside gene matches: 11. CDR1 and CDR2 (germline): MNHEY, SVGAGI. The CDR3 is made up of 17 amino acids. The CDR3 spells CASSYGAGTGSFGELFF. The CDR3 coding sequence is TGTGCCAGCAGTTACGGGGCGGGGACAGGGAGTTTCGGGGAGCTGTTTTTT.

This clonotype was seen a handful of times. This chain joins TRBV7-7 and TRBJ2-3; either TRBD1 or TRBD2 may fit D (5 bases each). Germline loops: CDR1 SSHAT, CDR2 FNYEAQ (reference sequence). Trimming removed 4 bases at V and 6 bases at J, with 14 bases between. The length of the CDR3 is 14 residues. The CDR3: CASSYGLSGDTQYF. The CDR3 nucleotides read TGTGCCAGCAGCTACGGACTCTCAGGGGATACGCAGTATTTT. Full variable domain (remainder filled in from reference TRBV7-7 and TRBJ2-3): GAGVSQSPRYKVTKRGQDVTLRCDPISSHATLYWYQQALGQGPEFLTYFNYEAQPDKSGLPSDRFSAERPEGSISTLTIQRTEQRDSAMYRCASSYGLSGDTQYFGPGTRLTVL.

The sample holds many counts of this clonotype. The V and J genes are TRBV5-1 and TRBJ2-1; TRBD1 is a possible D gene (6 bases). The length of the CDR3 is 16 residues. Trimming stripped 1 base from V and 6 bases from J, with 17 bases between. Germline assignment: CDR1 SGHRS and CDR2 YFSETQ. The CDR3 spells CASSLYRTLGANEQFF. The CDR3 DNA reads TGCGCCAGCAGCTTGTACAGGACACTGGGGGCCAATGAGCAGTTCTTC. The full variable domain, rest sourced from reference TRBV5-1 and TRBJ2-1, is KAGVTQTPRYLIKTRGQQVTLSCSPISGHRSVSWYQQTPGQGLQFLFEYFSETQRNKGNFPGRFSGRQFSNSRSEMNVSTLELGDSALYLCASSLYRTLGANEQFFGPGTRLTVL.

This clonotype showed up just a few times. The chain couples TRBV4-2 to TRBJ2-4, with a possible D match to TRBD1 (5 bases). The ends were cut back, 2 bases at V and 0 bases at J, with 5 bases in the middle. Germline loops: CDR1 LGHNA, CDR2 YNFKEQ. The CDR3 loop spans 14 amino acids. CDR3 in DNA: TGTGCCAGCAGCCAAACAGGAGCCAAAAACATTCAGTACTTC. Translating gives CASSQTGAKNIQYF.

This clonotype turned up a few times. V gene TRBV6-1 combines with J gene TRBJ1-6; 7 bases map to TRBD1. Germline V gene data show CDR1 as MNHNS and CDR2 as SASEGT. CDR3 length: 13 amino acids. V gave up 8 bases and J gave up 5 bases; unmatched junction bases: 3. The CDR3 DNA is TGTGCCAGCGTAGACAGGGATAATTCACCCCTCCACTTT. Amino acid sequence: CASVDRDNSPLHF.

This clonotype has more than one count but fewer than ten. V and J are TRBV20-1 and TRBJ1-1, with D maybe TRBD1 (5 bases). V shed 2 bases and J shed 1 base, with 11 bases lying between them. Germline V gives CDR1 DFQATT, CDR2 SNEGSKA (reference sequence). This CDR3 spans 14 amino acids. CDR3 DNA: TGCAGTGCTAGACACCCCGACAGGAACACTGAAGCTTTCTTT. Its protein is CSARHPDRNTEAFF.

This sequence joins TRBV21-1 and TRBJ1-5; TRBD1 was called by the table and not checked on the DNA. TRBV21-1 is a listed pseudogene. The CDR3 covers 18 residues. The CDR3 protein is CASSTRKGSFYSNQPQHF. CDR3 nucleotides: TGTGCCAGCAGCACCCGGAAAGGGTCCTTCTATAGCAATCAGCCCCAGCATTTT.

This clonotype was counted a few times. This chain links TRBV21-1 with TRBJ2-3; the D call of TRBD2 is as the table states it, not checked on the DNA. TRBV21-1 is annotated as a pseudogene. This CDR3 region has 15 residues. CDR3 bases: TGTGCCAGCAGACCTCTAGCGGGGGGCACAGATACGCAGTATTTT. This sequence encodes CASRPLAGGTDTQYF.

The gene calls are TRBV20-1 and TRBJ2-4; D is unresolved. This CDR3 region has 14 residues. V was shortened by 4 bases and J by 3 bases, with 13 bases between the two germline ends. Germline CDR1 is DFQATT and CDR2 is SNEGSKA (reference sequence). The CDR3 spells CSATSGLGKNIQYF. The CDR3 DNA sequence: TGCAGTGCTACTTCCGGGCTTGGCAAAAACATTCAGTACTTC.

This clonotype has just a few counts. V usage is TRBV12-3 or TRBV12-4 and J usage is TRBJ1-2, with 9 nucleotides matching TRBD1. With V trimmed by 5 bases and J by 4 bases, 8 bases remained unmatched. CDR3 length: 15 residues. In DNA form, the CDR3 reads TGTGCCAGCAGTGTAGGACAGGGGAGTGTCTATGGCTACACCTTC. Translating it yields CASSVGQGSVYGYTF.

This clonotype was counted between two and nine times. The V call is TRBV29-1, the J call TRBJ1-1; no clear D gene. Trimming shortened V by 7 bases and J by 1 base, and 7 bases separated the two germline ends. Germline CDR1 reads SQVTM; CDR2 reads ANQGSEA. The CDR3 is 11 amino acids. The CDR3 reads CSAVTNTEAFF. CDR3 bases: TGCAGCGCTGTGACGAACACTGAAGCTTTCTTT.

This clonotype was recorded many times. The chain has TRBV12-3 or TRBV12-4 and TRBJ1-1; the D is unclear. The CDR3 has 15 residues. V lost 2 bases and J 2 bases, leaving 12 bases between the germline ends. In nucleotides, the CDR3 is TGTGCCAGCAGTTTATCGCCCGGGGTAAACACTGAAGCTTTCTTT. Amino acid sequence: CASSLSPGVNTEAFF.

This clonotype has at least ten counts. This sequence joins TRBV6-5 and TRBJ1-5; D unresolved. This CDR3 is 15 amino acids long. Germline-derived CDR1 and CDR2 are MNHEY and SVGAGI. Between the trimmed V and J ends, which lost 0 bases and 1 base, there was a span of 7 bases. The CDR3 nucleotides read TGTGCCAGCAGTTACTCGAGGGCAAGCAATCAGCCCCAGCATTTT. It yields the protein CASSYSRASNQPQHF.

The chain employs TRBV28 and TRBJ2-1, with TRBD2 as a possible D gene (6 bases). Germline V lookup: CDR1 MDHEN, CDR2 SYDVKM. V was shortened by 2 bases and J by 2 bases, with 19 bases between the two germline ends. The CDR3 spans 18 residues. The chain's CDR3 is CASSLPKPGTLAYNEQFF. The CDR3 nucleotides are TGTGCCAGCAGTTTACCCAAACCCGGGACTCTTGCCTACAATGAGCAGTTCTTC.